This entry concerns a single TCR beta chain. Its antigen is unidentified. Here immunoSEQ multiplex PCR was the method, and the copy in TCRdb shows in-frame clones only, minus some. In the table there are around 190,000 clones, roughly 90% of which are singletons. The V end was cut by 3 bases, the J end by 3 bases, with 27 bases between. Germline-derived CDR1 and CDR2 are SGHTA and FQGNSA. This CDR3 is built from 19 residues. These data originate in a study of T cell responses to AZD1222 COVID-19 vaccine. Regarding the study as a whole: It was only a handful of AZD1222 recipients who were seropositive at baseline. Unmutated regions of variants are reportedly targeted by nearly half of spike-specific TCRs.

Second doses were pooled across both intervals (about 4 or about 12 weeks). Sample: peripheral blood, taken 28 days after the second AZD1222 dose. This sequence was found in an adult who received the AZD1222 COVID-19 vaccine. V usage is TRBV7-2 and J usage is TRBJ2-7, with a possible D match to TRBD1 (9 bases). The CDR3 is CASSFPGQGGTSGYYEQYF. CDR3 coding DNA: TGTGCCAGCAGCTTTCCGGGACAGGGAGGTACTAGCGGATACTACGAGCAGTACTTC.